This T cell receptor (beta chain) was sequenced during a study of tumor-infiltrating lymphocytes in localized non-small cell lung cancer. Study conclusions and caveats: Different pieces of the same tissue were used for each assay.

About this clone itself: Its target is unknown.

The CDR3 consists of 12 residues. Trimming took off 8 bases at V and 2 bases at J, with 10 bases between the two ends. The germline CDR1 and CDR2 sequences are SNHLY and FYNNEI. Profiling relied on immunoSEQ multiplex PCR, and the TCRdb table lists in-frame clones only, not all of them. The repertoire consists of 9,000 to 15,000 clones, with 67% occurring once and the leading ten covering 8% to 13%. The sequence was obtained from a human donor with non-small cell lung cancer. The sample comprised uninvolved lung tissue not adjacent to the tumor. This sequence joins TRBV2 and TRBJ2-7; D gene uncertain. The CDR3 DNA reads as TGTGCCAGCTCCCAAGCTACCTACGAGCAGTACTTC. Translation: CASSQATYEQYF.